This TCR beta chain was captured by sequencing in a study of blood T cells in healthy people across ages. Broader study findings: Comparison with aged donors showed that long-lived donors had more naive CD4+ cells and higher diversity.

Then a second PCR, running about 6 to 12 cycles, was carried out with a sample-barcoded 5' primer and a J-beta primer mix. Tags on each cDNA molecule came from a template-switch adaptor with 12 random nucleotides. TCRdb recomputed calls from the 5' RACE reads with MiXCR, one row per CDR3 protein. The repertoire holds fewer than 2,000,000 distinct CDR3 sequences, with around 40% as singletons. Note on this clonotype: Its antigen is undetermined.

The germline V gene has CDR1 SQVTM and CDR2 ANQGSEA. The CDR3 has 12 residues. V shed 4 bases and J shed 0 bases, with 6 bases lying between them. Sequenced input: blood. This clonotype was sampled from a human donor in good health. The genes are TRBV29-1 and TRBJ1-1; D is uncertain. CDR3 region: CSVAAVNTEAFF. CDR3 in DNA: TGCAGCGTTGCGGCGGTGAACACTGAAGCTTTCTTT.